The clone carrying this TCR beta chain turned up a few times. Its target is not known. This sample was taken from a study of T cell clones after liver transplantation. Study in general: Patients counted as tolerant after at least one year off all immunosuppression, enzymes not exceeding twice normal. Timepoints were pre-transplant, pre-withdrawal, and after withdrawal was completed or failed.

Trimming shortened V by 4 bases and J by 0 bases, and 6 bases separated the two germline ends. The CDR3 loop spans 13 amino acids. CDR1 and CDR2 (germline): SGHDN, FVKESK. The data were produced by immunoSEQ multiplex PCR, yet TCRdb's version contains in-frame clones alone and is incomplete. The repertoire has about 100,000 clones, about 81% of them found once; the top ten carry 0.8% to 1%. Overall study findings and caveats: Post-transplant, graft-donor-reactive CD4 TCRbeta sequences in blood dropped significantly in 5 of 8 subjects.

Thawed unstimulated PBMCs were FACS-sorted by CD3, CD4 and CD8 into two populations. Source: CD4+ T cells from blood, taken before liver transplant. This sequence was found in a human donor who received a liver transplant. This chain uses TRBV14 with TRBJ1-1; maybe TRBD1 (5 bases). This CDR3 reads CASSRQMNTEAFF. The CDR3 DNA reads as TGTGCCAGCAGCCGACAGATGAACACTGAAGCTTTCTTT. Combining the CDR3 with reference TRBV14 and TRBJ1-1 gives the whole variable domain EAGVTQFPSHSVIEKGQTVTLRCDPISGHDNLYWYRRVMGKEIKFLLHFVKESKQDESGMPNNRFLAERTGGTYSTLKVQPAELEDSGVYFCASSRQMNTEAFFGQGTRLTVV.